These 24 T cell receptor beta chains originate from one sample sequenced in a study of cytotoxic CD8 clonotypes in ibrutinib-treated CLL (dated by TCRdb to the early 2020s). Libraries came from the immunoSEQ multiplex PCR assay. As stored in TCRdb, this immuneACCESS dataset retains in-frame rearrangements with V and J assigned. A fraction of the clones does not appear; measured against another copy, unresolved V genes explain less than half of the discrepancy, and the remainder lacks a known reason. The sample records about 57,000 clones, roughly three fifths of which are singletons. The ten biggest clones cover roughly 20% of the sample. This specimen's time point label, per the study, means: 20 to 30 months on ibrutinib. Source: PBMCs, taken after 24 months of ibrutinib treatment. The origin of the receptors is a human donor with chronic lymphocytic leukemia.

The chain links TRBV6-5 to TRBJ1-4; D is undetermined. CDR1 and CDR2 from the germline V gene are MNHEY and SVGAGI. There are 13 residues in the CDR3. Trimming removed 5 bases at V and 5 bases at J, with 9 bases between. CDR3 DNA: TGTGCCAGCAGTGACGCCTCCAATGAAAAACTGTTTTTT. This codes for CASSDASNEKLFF.

This clone has a handful of counts. J is TRBJ2-7 and V is TRBV5-4, with TRBD2 matching 11 bases. Germline V gene lookup returns CDR1 SGHNT and CDR2 YYREEE (reference sequence). Trimming removed 2 bases from V and 0 bases from J; junction bases left unmatched: 4. This CDR3 comprises 16 residues. The CDR3 nucleotides read TGTGCCAGCAGCTTATACGGACTAGCGGGCTCCTACGAGCAGTACTTC. Amino acids: CASSLYGLAGSYEQYF.

The chain is built from TRBV6-6 and TRBJ1-2; maybe TRBD1 (6 bases). CDR1 MNHNY and CDR2 SVGAGI come from the germline V gene (reference sequence). Trimming cost V 1 base and J 5 bases, with 17 bases left between them. The CDR3 runs to 16 residues. The CDR3 sequence is CASSYFTGSGTYGYTF. CDR3 coding DNA: TGTGCCAGCAGTTACTTTACGGGGTCTGGGACATATGGCTACACCTTC.

This clone was picked up a small number of times. The V and J genes are TRBV11-2 and TRBJ1-1, with no clear D. The CDR3 runs 13 residues. Trimming removed 3 bases at V and 1 base at J, with 6 bases between. Per germline, CDR1 SGHAT and CDR2 FQNNGV. The CDR3 loop is CASSFSENTEAFF. The CDR3 coding sequence is TGTGCCAGCAGCTTTAGTGAGAACACTGAAGCTTTCTTT.

This chain connects TRBV6-1 to TRBJ1-5; 8 bases match TRBD1. This CDR3 has 18 residues. Per germline, CDR1 MNHNS and CDR2 SASEGT. The ends lost 0 bases at V and 9 bases at J; junction bases unmatched: 16. This CDR3 reads CASSEAGAGGFVSRPQHF. CDR3 bases: TGTGCCAGCAGTGAAGCGGGGGCAGGGGGCTTTGTATCCAGGCCCCAGCATTTT.

The sample holds a few counts of this clone. V usage is TRBV4-1 and J usage is TRBJ2-7, with 9 bases matching TRBD2. This CDR3 region has 16 residues. With 0 bases clipped from V and 3 bases from J, the junction kept 6 bases outside the gene matches. Per germline, CDR1 MGHRA and CDR2 YSYEKL. Here the CDR3 DNA reads TGCGCCAGCAGCCAAGATCGCCAGCGGGGGGACTACGAGCAGTACGTC. Its protein is CASSQDRQRGDYEQYV.

The CDR3 bases are TGCGCCAGCAGACGAGACAGTAATGAAAAACTGTTTTTT. Translated, it gives CASRRDSNEKLFF. V is TRBV5-1 and J is TRBJ1-4; a possible D gene is TRBD1 (5 bases). The CDR3 consists of 13 residues. The germline V gene has CDR1 SGHRS and CDR2 YFSETQ. V was pared by 5 bases and J by 4 bases, with 9 bases between.

This chain connects TRBV10-3 to TRBJ2-2; D not resolved. The CDR3 contains 12 residues. Trimming took 2 bases from V and 4 from J, leaving 2 bases between them. Per germline, CDR1 ENHRY and CDR2 SYGVKD. For the CDR3, the DNA is TGTGCCATCAGTGAGGTCACCGGGGAGCTGTTTTTT. Translation: CAISEVTGELFF.

This clone was counted only a few times. The chain links TRBV21-1 to TRBJ1-4. TRBV21-1 is a known pseudogene. The CDR3 totals 16 residues. The CDR3 bases are TGTGCCAGCAGCTCGGAGCGTCGGGCGGAAAATGAAAAACTGTTTTTT. Translating gives CASSSERRAENEKLFF.

This chain joins TRBV6-5 and TRBJ2-5; TRBD1 is a possible D gene (5 bases). CDR1 is MNHEY, CDR2 SVGAGI, per germline. The CDR3 runs to 15 residues. Trimming stripped 0 bases from V and 5 bases from J, with 13 bases between. Here the CDR3 DNA reads TGTGCCAGCAGTTACTCGGGGCCTGGGGCGGAGACCCAGTACTTC. This sequence encodes CASSYSGPGAETQYF.

The chain uses TRBV4-2 and TRBJ1-1; D may be TRBD1 (5 bases). Germline V gene lookup returns CDR1 LGHNA and CDR2 YNFKEQ. V lost 0 bases, J lost 6 bases, and 14 bases lay in between. This CDR3 contains 15 residues. DNA for the CDR3: TGTGCCAGCAGCCAAGAGGGGGGGGGTTTTCCTGAAGCTTTCTTT. It specifies CASSQEGGGFPEAFF.

The V call is TRBV7-7, the J call TRBJ1-2; 10 nucleotides align to TRBD1. There are 15 residues in the CDR3. With V trimmed by 5 bases and J by 3 bases, 6 bases remained unmatched. Germline assignment: CDR1 SSHAT and CDR2 FNYEAQ (reference sequence). CDR3 bases: TGTGCCAGCAGCCTATCGGGGACAGGGGACTATGGCTACACCTTC. Protein: CASSLSGTGDYGYTF.

The chain employs TRBV5-6 and TRBJ2-3; D unclear. Trimming stripped 3 bases from V and 2 bases from J, with 10 bases between. There are 14 residues in the CDR3. Germline CDR1 reads SGHDT; CDR2 reads YYEEEE. The CDR3 DNA is TGTGCCAGCAGCTCCATCGCAACCACAGATACGCAGTATTTT. Amino acid sequence: CASSSIATTDTQYF.

Concerning this clone itself: As the CDR3 is not closed by the conserved phenylalanine or tryptophan, this likely results from a read error. The CDR3 spells CASMVWMNTEAFL. Here the CDR3 DNA reads TGTGCCAGCATGGTGTGGATGAACACTGAAGCTTTCCTT. The chain carries TRBV6-1 and TRBJ1-1; D remains ambiguous. CDR1 and CDR2 from the germline V gene are MNHNS and SASEGT. This CDR3 is built from 13 residues. Trimming took 7 bases from V and 0 from J, leaving 9 bases between them.

This chain links TRBV6-1 with TRBJ1-2, with 8 bases that match TRBD1. The trim removed 4 bases at V and 9 bases at J, leaving 13 bases unmatched. The CDR3 is 15 amino acids. Looked up from germline, CDR1 is MNHNS and CDR2 is SASEGT. Here the CDR3 reads CASSGRSTGDSRYTF. As DNA, the CDR3 is TGTGCCAGCAGTGGCCGATCGACAGGGGATTCTCGCTACACCTTC.

The chain has TRBV5-6 and TRBJ1-4, with 7 bases fitting TRBD1. CDR3 size: 14 residues. CDR1 is SGHDT, CDR2 YYEEEE, per germline. The V and J ends lost 2 bases and 8 bases, in that order; junction bases with no gene match: 6. The CDR3 reads CASSFEGAPEKLFF. In nucleotides, the CDR3 is TGTGCCAGCAGCTTCGAGGGGGCGCCGGAAAAACTGTTTTTT.

V is TRBV28 and J is TRBJ2-1; TRBD2 matches 7 bases. Germline loops: CDR1 MDHEN, CDR2 SYDVKM. This CDR3 contains 14 residues. Germline trimming cut 6 bases from V and 9 bases from J; bases unmatched to any gene: 11. The CDR3 sequence is CASSPIREGPEQFF. CDR3 coding DNA: TGTGCCAGCAGCCCCATTAGGGAGGGGCCTGAGCAGTTCTTC.

This clone was detected only a few times. The V gene is TRBV19, the J gene TRBJ2-1; 10 bases align to TRBD2. The CDR3 runs to 16 residues. J lost 0 bases, V lost 7 bases, and 6 bases had no gene match. Germline values: CDR1 LNHDA, CDR2 SQIVND (reference sequence). The CDR3 region is CASNLAGESSYNEQFF. The CDR3 DNA reads as TGTGCCAGTAACCTAGCGGGGGAGAGCTCCTACAATGAGCAGTTCTTC.

The V and J genes are TRBV6-1 and TRBJ1-1; tentative D call: TRBD1 (5 bases). Per germline, CDR1 MNHNS and CDR2 SASEGT. Trimming cost V 5 bases and J 9 bases, with 13 bases left between them. This CDR3 is built from 12 residues. The CDR3 sequence: CASSTQGTKAFF. As DNA, the CDR3 is TGTGCCAGCAGTACCCAGGGTACAAAAGCTTTCTTT.

The chain has TRBV27 and TRBJ1-2, with 7 bases that match TRBD1. This CDR3 contains 17 residues. Germline V gives CDR1 MNHEY, CDR2 SMNVEV (reference sequence). V shed 1 base, J shed 4 bases, and the junction held 12 bases outside the gene matches. As DNA, the CDR3 is TGTGCCAGCAGTTTATTCCCTGCTCAAGGGGGCAGCTATGGCTACACCTTC. It translates to CASSLFPAQGGSYGYTF.

This chain connects TRBV5-1 to TRBJ2-3, with TRBD2 identical over 10 bases. The V gene's germline CDR1 is SGHRS and CDR2 YFSETQ. This CDR3 is built from 15 residues. J gave up 5 bases and V 0 bases, and 3 bases lay outside the gene matches. CDR3 nucleotides: TGCGCCAGCAGCTTGGAAGCGGGGGGGATAGATACGCAGTATTTT. This translates into CASSLEAGGIDTQYF.

This sequence joins TRBV11-2 and TRBJ2-2; unclear D gene. The CDR3 covers 16 residues. From germline, CDR1 is SGHAT and CDR2 FQNNGV. Trimming removed 3 bases at V and 6 bases at J, with 17 bases between. The DNA of the CDR3 is TGTGCCAGCAGCTTCGGCCGGGTTTTAGGAGCCGGGGAGCTGTTTTTT. This encodes CASSFGRVLGAGELFF.

A few counts support this clone. V and J are TRBV5-1 and TRBJ2-1; D gene ambiguous. Germline CDR1 is SGHRS and CDR2 is YFSETQ. The ends were cut back, 0 bases at V and 8 bases at J, with 12 bases in the middle. The CDR3 covers 14 residues. The DNA for the CDR3 is TGCGCCAGCAGCTTGGGCGGCGTTTTAGATGAGCAGTTCTTC. This translates into CASSLGGVLDEQFF.

The chain couples TRBV6-5 to TRBJ1-1; TRBD1 might be the D (6 bases). V was trimmed by 5 bases and J by 6 bases, leaving 16 bases between them. The CDR3 sequence is 14 residues long. Germline CDR1 is MNHEY and CDR2 is SVGAGI. CDR3 bases: TGTGCCAGCAGTACCACGGACCGGACAGCTGAAGCTTTCTTT. Its translation is CASSTTDRTAEAFF.